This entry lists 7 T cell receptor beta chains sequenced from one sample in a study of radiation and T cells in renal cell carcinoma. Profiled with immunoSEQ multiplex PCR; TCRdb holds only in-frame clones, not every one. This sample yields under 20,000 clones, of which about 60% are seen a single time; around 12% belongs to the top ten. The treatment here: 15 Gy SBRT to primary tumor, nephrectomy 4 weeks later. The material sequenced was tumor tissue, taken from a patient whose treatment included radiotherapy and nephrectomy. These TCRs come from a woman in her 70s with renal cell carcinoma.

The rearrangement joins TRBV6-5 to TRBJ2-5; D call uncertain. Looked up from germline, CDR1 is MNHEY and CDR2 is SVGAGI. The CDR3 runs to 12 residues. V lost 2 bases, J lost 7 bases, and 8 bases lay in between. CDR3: CASSYNLGTQYF. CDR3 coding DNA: TGTGCCAGCAGTTACAACCTGGGGACCCAGTACTTC.

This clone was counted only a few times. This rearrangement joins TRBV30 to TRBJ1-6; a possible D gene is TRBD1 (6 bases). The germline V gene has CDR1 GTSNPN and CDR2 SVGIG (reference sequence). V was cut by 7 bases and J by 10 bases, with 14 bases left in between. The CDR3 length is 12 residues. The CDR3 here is CASQTGDSPLHF. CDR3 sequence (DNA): TGTGCCTCTCAGACAGGTGACTCACCCCTCCACTTT.

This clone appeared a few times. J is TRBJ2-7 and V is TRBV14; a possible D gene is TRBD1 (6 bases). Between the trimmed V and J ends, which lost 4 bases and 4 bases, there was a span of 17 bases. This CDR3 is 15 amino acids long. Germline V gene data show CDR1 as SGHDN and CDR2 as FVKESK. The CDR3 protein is CASSLGQGFLYEQYF. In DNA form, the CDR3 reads TGTGCCAGCAGCCTCGGGCAGGGGTTTTTATACGAGCAGTACTTC.

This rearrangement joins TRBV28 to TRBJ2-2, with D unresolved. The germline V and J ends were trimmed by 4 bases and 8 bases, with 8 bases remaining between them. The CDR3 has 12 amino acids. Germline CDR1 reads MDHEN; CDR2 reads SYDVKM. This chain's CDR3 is CASSYERGELFF. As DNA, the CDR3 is TGTGCCAGCAGTTACGAACGAGGGGAGCTGTTTTTT.

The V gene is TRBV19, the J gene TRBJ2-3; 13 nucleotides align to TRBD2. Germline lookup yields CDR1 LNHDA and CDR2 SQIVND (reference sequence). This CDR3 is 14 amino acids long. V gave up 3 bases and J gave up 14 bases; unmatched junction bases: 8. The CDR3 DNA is TGTGCCAGTAGTATTTCCCGACTAGCGGGGGGCCGGTATTTT. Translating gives CASSISRLAGGRYF. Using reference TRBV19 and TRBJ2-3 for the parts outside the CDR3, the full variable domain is DGGITQSPKYLFRKEGQNVTLSCEQNLNHDAMYWYRQDPGQGLRLIYYSQIVNDFQKGDIAEGYSVSREKKESFPLTVTSAQKNPTAFYLCASSISRLAGGRYFGPGTRLTVL.

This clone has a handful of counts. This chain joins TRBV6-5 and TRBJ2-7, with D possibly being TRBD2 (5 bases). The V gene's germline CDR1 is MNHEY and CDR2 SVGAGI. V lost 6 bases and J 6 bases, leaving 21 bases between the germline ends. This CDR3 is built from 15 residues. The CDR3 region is CASRETRGITAEQYF. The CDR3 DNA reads TGTGCCAGCAGGGAGACACGGGGTATAACGGCCGAGCAGTACTTC.

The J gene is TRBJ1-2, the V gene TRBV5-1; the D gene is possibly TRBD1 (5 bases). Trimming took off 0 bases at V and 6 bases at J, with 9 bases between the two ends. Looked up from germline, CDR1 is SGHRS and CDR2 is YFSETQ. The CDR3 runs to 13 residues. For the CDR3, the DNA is TGCGCCAGCAGCTTGGCCGGGACGGATGGCTACACCTTC. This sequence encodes CASSLAGTDGYTF.